This TCR beta chain was captured in a study of beta chain features in type 1 diabetes. For the study at large: Patients shared similar age, gender and cell yields with healthy donors. Sorted cells, some 110,000,000 in number, were examined across all samples. Overall study findings and caveats: All four CD4+ subsets from Type 1 diabetes patients carried moderately but significantly shorter TCRB CDR3s. Any role of HLA type in TCRB rearrangement remained unresolved here.

In germline, CDR1 is MGHRA, CDR2 YSYEKL. The V end lost 1 base, the J end lost 10 bases, and 11 bases lay between the germline ends. The CDR3 has 13 amino acids. Reverse transcribing all isolated RNA meant expressed TCRB transcripts were sequenced. Only in-frame clones appear in the TCRdb table, and some are missing; sequencing was by immunoSEQ multiplex PCR. Among about 320,000 clones listed, 14% were seen once. Remarks on this clone: Its specificity is not known.

This receptor was identified in a man in his thirties or forties in good health. The V call is TRBV4-1, the J call TRBJ2-1, with D possibly TRBD2 on 7 matching bases. The specimen was central memory CD4+ T cells from blood. The DNA of the CDR3 is TGCGCCAGCAGCCAAGGGGGGGGGCTCGAGCAGTTCTTC. It codes for CASSQGGGLEQFF.